Each of the 10 T cell receptor beta chains below was sequenced from the same sample in a study of glioma-infiltrating T cells after dendritic cell vaccination (dated by TCRdb to the mid-2010s). The library was obtained by the immunoSEQ multiplex PCR assay. TCRdb mirrors the immuneACCESS table, restricted to in-frame sequences. Some clones are absent from its copies; in checked studies, under half trace to an unresolved V gene, and the reason for the others is unknown. The sample table contains about 64,000 clones; only one count was recorded for more than 75% of them. The ten largest clones add up to around a tenth of the sample. What the time point label conveys for this sample: after dendritic cell vaccination, including at tumor progression/relapse. Sequenced here: blood, sampled after dendritic cell vaccination. The origin of the receptors is a human donor with glioblastoma.

This sequence joins TRBV19 and TRBJ1-2; TRBD1 matches 10 bases. The length of the CDR3 is 17 residues. With 3 bases clipped from V and 0 bases from J, the junction kept 7 bases outside the gene matches. Germline CDR1 is LNHDA and CDR2 is SQIVND (reference sequence). The CDR3 sequence: CASSIKMGTGANYGYTF. DNA for the CDR3: TGTGCCAGTAGTATTAAGATGGGGACAGGGGCTAACTATGGCTACACCTTC.

The V gene is TRBV7-9, the J gene TRBJ2-7, with 14 bases that match TRBD2. This CDR3 comprises 17 residues. V lost 6 bases and J lost 6; bases outside the gene matches: 13. Germline CDR1 and CDR2: SEHNR and FQNEAQ (reference sequence). The CDR3 nucleotides read TGTGCCAGCAGACCTCCGGGACTAGCGGGAGCGGGTTTCGAGCAGTACTTC. Its translation: CASRPPGLAGAGFEQYF.

The DNA of the CDR3 is TGTGCCAGCAGCTTAGACGGGGTTGGCTACACCTTC. Translated, it gives CASSLDGVGYTF. The V gene is TRBV7-2, the J gene TRBJ1-2; D gene unclear. CDR3 length equals 12 residues. The V end lost 1 base, the J end lost 7 bases, and 7 bases lay between the germline ends. Germline CDR1 reads SGHTA; CDR2 reads FQGNSA.

This chain links TRBV12-5 with TRBJ1-1, with 7 bases that match TRBD1. The CDR3 length is 15 residues. CDR1 and CDR2 from the germline V gene are LGHNT and FRNRAP. V lost 10 bases and J lost 5; bases outside the gene matches: 16. CDR3 residues: CATAGEQDRVTEAFF. DNA for the CDR3: TGTGCTACAGCCGGGGAGCAAGACAGGGTGACTGAAGCTTTCTTT.

This chain uses TRBV5-1 with TRBJ2-7; D is possibly TRBD1 (6 bases). Germline loops: CDR1 SGHRS, CDR2 YFSETQ. The CDR3 contains 15 residues. V gave up 4 bases and J gave up 0 bases, with 14 bases separating them. The CDR3 bases are TGCGCCAGCAGCCTCCTTGGGACAACCTCCTACGAGCAGTACTTC. Translating gives CASSLLGTTSYEQYF.

The chain employs TRBV9 and TRBJ2-7, with 10 bases fitting TRBD1. The CDR3 length is 15 residues. Looked up from germline, CDR1 is SGDLS and CDR2 is YYNGEE. J gave up 6 bases and V 0 bases, and 6 bases lay outside the gene matches. This CDR3 is CASSVAGDRGGEQYF. CDR3 in DNA: TGTGCCAGCAGCGTAGCCGGGGACAGGGGAGGCGAGCAGTACTTC.

This chain connects TRBV10-3 to TRBJ2-5, with a tentative D call TRBD2 (5 bases). The CDR3 has 14 amino acids. Germline assignment: CDR1 ENHRY and CDR2 SYGVKD. V shed 10 bases and J shed 5 bases, with 20 bases lying between them. The CDR3 loop reads CATHRGPIGETQYF. The CDR3 DNA follows: TGTGCCACCCACCGCGGGCCCATTGGGGAGACCCAGTACTTC.

The rearrangement links TRBV5-1 to TRBJ2-3, with TRBD1 as a possible D gene (5 bases). CDR1 is SGHRS, CDR2 YFSETQ, per germline. V gave up 4 bases and J gave up 6 bases, with 12 bases separating them. CDR3 length equals 13 residues. CDR3 DNA sequence: TGCGCCAGCAGCCGTTCAGGGTTGGATACGCAGTATTTT. It codes for CASSRSGLDTQYF.

The chain couples TRBV11-1 to TRBJ2-2, with D hard to call. This CDR3 has 15 residues. Germline V lookup: CDR1 SGHAT, CDR2 FQDESV (reference sequence). The ends were cut back, 0 bases at V and 4 bases at J, with 9 bases in the middle. The chain's CDR3 is CASSLARGPTGELFF. The CDR3 bases are TGTGCCAGCAGCTTAGCGCGAGGTCCCACCGGGGAGCTGTTTTTT.

The rearrangement links TRBV18 to TRBJ2-3; possibly TRBD2 for D (6 bases). This CDR3 spans 13 amino acids. In germline, CDR1 is KGHSH, CDR2 LQKENI. The V end lost 4 bases, the J end lost 3 bases, and 8 bases lay between the germline ends. CDR3 sequence: CASSLGGTDTQYF. The CDR3 DNA sequence: TGTGCCAGCTCACTAGGAGGGACAGATACGCAGTATTTT.